This T cell receptor (beta chain) was sequenced in a study of blood T cell repertoires in COVID-19. Assay: immunoSEQ multiplex PCR; the TCRdb copy retains only in-frame clones and omits some. The sample lists some 98,000 clones, around 82% occurring once. This CDR3 contains 16 residues. The V and J ends lost 4 bases and 3 bases respectively, with 19 bases between them. In germline, CDR1 is SGHRS, CDR2 YFSETQ. Sequenced: peripheral blood. The chain links TRBV5-1 to TRBJ1-1; D is ambiguous. The clonotype originates from a man in his 70s with active or convalescent COVID-19. CDR3 coding DNA: TGCGCCAGCAGCCTGCCGCGGGCGGGGATCGACACTGAAGCTTTCTTT. It translates to CASSLPRAGIDTEAFF.